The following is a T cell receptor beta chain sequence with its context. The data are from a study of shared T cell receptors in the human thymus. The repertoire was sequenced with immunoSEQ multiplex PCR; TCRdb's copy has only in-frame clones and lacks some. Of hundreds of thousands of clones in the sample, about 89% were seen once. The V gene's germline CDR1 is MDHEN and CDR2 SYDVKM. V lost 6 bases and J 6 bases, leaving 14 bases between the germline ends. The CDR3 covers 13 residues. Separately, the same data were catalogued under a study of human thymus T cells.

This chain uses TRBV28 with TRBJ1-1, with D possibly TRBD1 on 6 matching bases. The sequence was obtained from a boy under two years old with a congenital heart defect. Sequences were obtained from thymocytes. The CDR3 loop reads CASRSQGTAEAFF. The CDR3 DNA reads TGTGCCAGCAGGTCACAGGGAACTGCTGAAGCTTTCTTT.